This TCR beta chain emerged from a study of beta chain features in type 1 diabetes. Study results and limitations: Researchers report that Type 1 diabetes patients had moderately but significantly shorter TCRB CDR3s across all four CD4+ subsets.

Only a few counts were recorded for this clone. Its antigen is unknown. V dropped 4 bases and J dropped 6 bases, with 12 bases sitting between them. CDR1 and CDR2 from the germline V gene are SGHDN and FVKESK. This CDR3 has 14 amino acids. Sequencing targeted expressed TCRB transcripts, as all isolated RNA had been reverse transcribed. This table comes from immunoSEQ multiplex PCR, and its TCRdb copy is limited to in-frame clones, with some not included. This table has about 660,000 clones, around an eighth appearing once. The chain carries TRBV14 and TRBJ2-2, with a tentative D call TRBD1 (6 bases). The source is a young man with type 1 diabetes. Source material: naive CD4+ T cells from blood. The CDR3 bases are TGTGCCAGCAGCCTTTACACAGGGTCCGGGGAGCTGTTTTTT. Amino acids: CASSLYTGSGELFF.